This record looks at one T cell receptor (beta chain) sequence and its context. This sample is drawn from a study of blood T cell repertoires in COVID-19. On the study more broadly: T cells, B-cell-depleted T cells, or PBMCs supplied cDNA or gDNA.

In the authors' methods: Amplified reference gene primers provided the basis for estimating nucleated cell counts. Only in-frame clones appear in the TCRdb table, and some are missing; sequencing was by immunoSEQ multiplex PCR. V, J and clone size are taken as reported in that table, and D and trimming were inferred from the DNA itself. Of a few hundred thousand clones listed, 89% are singletons. Material: peripheral blood. The source of this sequence is a middle-aged man with acute or convalescent COVID-19.

The CDR3 coding sequence is TGTGCCAGCAGCCCCCAGGGTTATGATGAGACCCAGTACTTC. It translates to CASSPQGYDETQYF. The chain links TRBV5-5 to TRBJ2-5; TRBD1 might be the D (5 bases). The germline CDR1 and CDR2 sequences are SGHKS and YYEKEE (reference sequence). Deletions cut 4 bases from V and 5 bases from J, with 15 bases between. The CDR3 consists of 14 residues.